The clone carrying this T cell receptor (beta chain) was recorded a few times. Antigen unknown. The CDR3 has 14 residues. The V end was cut by 8 bases, the J end by 2 bases, with 13 bases between. Germline lookup yields CDR1 MNHNY and CDR2 SVGAGI (reference sequence). This specimen belongs to a study of cytomegalovirus exposure and HLA in healthy donors. Study-level results: The study had only CMV serostatus as immune exposure information. It was reportedly the case that the classifier diagnosed cytomegalovirus status with high specificity and sensitivity.

This PCR relied on a set of 60 Vbeta primers and 13 Jbeta primers. Method: immunoSEQ multiplex PCR; TCRdb's copy keeps in-frame clones and lacks some. The sample comprises fewer than 200,000 clones, about 80% of which are singletons, and roughly 13% rests with the top ten. The TCR was taken from a woman aged 25 to 39 in good health and CMV-seropositive. V gene TRBV6-6 combines with J gene TRBJ1-3, with a tentative D call TRBD1 (5 bases). The source material was PBMCs. The CDR3 sequence: CASLTSGTGNTIYF. CDR3 coding DNA: TGTGCCAGCCTTACTTCAGGGACTGGAAACACCATATATTTT.